The T cell receptor beta chain described here comes from a study of T-cell reconstitution after alpha-beta-depleted transplantation in children. Remarks on this clonotype: What it recognizes is unknown.

Study-wide points: Newly produced T cells mostly provided counts and TCRbeta diversity after one year, as hyperexpanded clones declined.

Preparation of the TCRbeta library was carried out with unique molecular identifiers. TCRdb independently ran MiXCR on the PCR reads; one entry per CDR3 protein. Of about 1,000,000 distinct CDR3 sequences in the sample, about 30% were seen once. Sequencing was performed on PBMCs, mostly from graft donor cells, taken 360 days after TCRalphabeta/CD19-depleted stem cell transplant. This TCR came from a boy less than two years old who had a stem cell transplant for SCID, so the T cells may come from the graft donor.

This CDR3 reads CASSSTWDNEQFF. DNA for the CDR3: TGTGCCAGCAGCTCGACATGGGACAATGAGCAGTTCTTC. The chain employs TRBV7-2 and TRBJ2-1; D is undetermined. Trimming left V 4 bases short and J 5 bases short, with 9 bases between. The CDR3 totals 13 residues. Germline CDR1 SGHTA, CDR2 FQGNSA.